The T cell receptor (beta chain) under discussion was sequenced for a study of blood T cell repertoires in COVID-19. Study in general: The United States, Italy and Spain supplied acute and convalescent COVID-19 samples.

The Seattle patients joined while their infection was active and were tracked longitudinally afterward. This CDR3 is 16 amino acids long. Libraries were prepared by immunoSEQ multiplex PCR; TCRdb keeps only in-frame clonotypes and omits some of them. Found here are around 400,000 clones, approximately 89% of them singletons; the top ten hold about 2.3%. The clonotype originates from a woman aged 55-69 years with COVID-19, enrolled during active disease. The sequenced material came from peripheral blood. V and J are TRBV21-1 and TRBJ2-2; the table's D call TRBD1 went unverified against the DNA. TRBV21-1 is labeled a pseudogene. The CDR3 DNA follows: TGTGCCAGCACGGTAAAAGACTCACAGGGTACCGGGGAGCTGTTTTTT. It yields the protein CASTVKDSQGTGELFF.